These 19 T cell receptor beta chains came from one sample sequenced in a study of cytomegalovirus exposure and HLA in healthy donors. Vbeta (60) and Jbeta (13) primers were used in the PCR. Only in-frame clones appear in the TCRdb table, and some are missing; sequencing was by immunoSEQ multiplex PCR. Seen here are over 95,000 clones, approximately 83% observed once, and the top ten hold nearly 2.5%. The sequenced sample was PBMCs. Every receptor here comes from a woman aged 18-29 years in good health and CMV-seronegative.

This clone has a handful of counts. The rearrangement joins TRBV6-6 to TRBJ1-1; D is possibly TRBD1 (5 bases). The CDR3 loop spans 15 amino acids. The germline V gene encodes CDR1 MNHNY and CDR2 SVGAGI (reference sequence). The V end lost 0 bases, the J end lost 0 bases, and 8 bases lay between the germline ends. CDR3 nucleotide sequence: TGTGCCAGCAGTTACTCGGGGCAGGTGAACACTGAAGCTTTCTTT. Translating gives CASSYSGQVNTEAFF.

The V and J genes are TRBV19 and TRBJ1-1; D may be TRBD1 (5 bases). Germline assignment: CDR1 LNHDA and CDR2 SQIVND (reference sequence). Deletions cut 5 bases from V and 6 bases from J, with 13 bases between. This CDR3 contains 13 residues. DNA for the CDR3: TGTGCCAGTAGTCCCCCGGGGGGGTCTGAAGCTTTCTTT. Its protein product is CASSPPGGSEAFF.

This chain uses TRBV6-1 with TRBJ2-7; TRBD1 matches at 10 bases. After removal of 8 bases from V and 5 bases from J, the junction contained 12 bases not matched to a gene. The CDR3 loop spans 15 amino acids. The germline V gene has CDR1 MNHNS and CDR2 SASEGT. DNA for the CDR3: TGTGCCAGCTGCTCCGGGACAGGGGTGAGCGACGAGCAGTACGTC. Protein: CASCSGTGVSDEQYV.

The chain joins TRBV6-4 to TRBJ2-2; D is perhaps TRBD1 (5 bases). The V gene lost 4 bases and the J gene lost 2 bases, with 8 bases spanning the gap. This CDR3 is built from 14 residues. The germline CDR1 and CDR2 sequences are MRHNA and SNTAGT. The CDR3 reads CASSATDNTGELFF. CDR3 in DNA: TGTGCCAGCAGTGCGACAGACAACACCGGGGAGCTGTTTTTT.

The rearrangement uses TRBV25-1 and TRBJ1-2; D may be TRBD1 (6 bases). Germline V lookup: CDR1 MGHDK, CDR2 SYGVNS. V shed 6 bases and J shed 6 bases, with 14 bases lying between them. The CDR3 covers 13 residues. CDR3 sequence reads: CASSTGPYDGYTF. As DNA, the CDR3 is TGTGCCAGCAGCACAGGGCCGTATGATGGCTACACCTTC.

The V and J genes are TRBV7-6 and TRBJ1-1; D is ambiguous. Germline loops: CDR1 SGHVS, CDR2 FNYEAQ. This CDR3 region has 16 residues. Between the trimmed V and J ends, which lost 0 bases and 6 bases, there was a span of 17 bases. In DNA, the CDR3 is TGTGCCAGCAGCTTAGCTAGGTCCCTCGCAGGCGCTGAAGCTTTCTTT. Its translation is CASSLARSLAGAEAFF.

In this sample, this clone turned up many times. The rearrangement uses TRBV7-2 and TRBJ1-1; D is unresolved. The ends were cut back, 4 bases at V and 5 bases at J, with 11 bases in the middle. Germline V lookup: CDR1 SGHTA, CDR2 FQGNSA. The CDR3 is 13 residues long. In DNA, the CDR3 is TGTGCCAGCAGCTACACAGAGAGAACTGAAGCTTTCTTT. Encoded protein: CASSYTERTEAFF.

The genes are TRBV15 and TRBJ2-7; 8 bases map to TRBD2. Germline V gene data show CDR1 as LNHNV and CDR2 as YYDKDF (reference sequence). The CDR3 sequence is 14 residues long. Trimming took 5 bases from V and 7 from J; bases not matched to a gene: 10. The CDR3 region is CATSGIAGSGEQYF. The CDR3 region has the DNA TGTGCCACCAGCGGGATAGCGGGATCCGGTGAGCAGTACTTC. The variable domain in full, completed from reference TRBV15 and TRBJ2-7, reads DAMVIQNPRYQVTQFGKPVTLSCSQTLNHNVMYWYQQKSSQAPKLLFHYYDKDFNNEADTPDNFQSRRPNTSFCFLDIRSPGLGDTAMYLCATSGIAGSGEQYFGPGTRLTVT.

The chain joins TRBV4-1 to TRBJ1-3, with unresolved D. The CDR3 is 15 residues long. Germline-derived CDR1 and CDR2 are MGHRA and YSYEKL. Trimming took 5 bases from V and 8 from J, leaving 19 bases between them. DNA of the CDR3: TGCGCCAGCAGCAGCCCTGGCGCCTCGGGTTACACCATATATTTT. This encodes CASSSPGASGYTIYF.

This chain connects TRBV28 to TRBJ1-2, with 8 bases matching TRBD1. CDR1 and CDR2 (germline): MDHEN, SYDVKM. The ends lost 5 bases at V and 4 bases at J; junction bases unmatched: 15. CDR3 length equals 17 residues. Here the CDR3 reads CASSPTLPRQGTYGYTF. CDR3 DNA sequence: TGTGCCAGCAGTCCCACCCTACCCAGACAGGGGACCTATGGCTACACCTTC.

The CDR3 protein is CASSARDNSYEQYF. The CDR3 nucleotides read TGTGCCAGCAGCGCCCGGGACAACTCCTACGAGCAGTACTTC. The gene calls are TRBV6-1 and TRBJ2-7; possibly TRBD1 for D (6 bases). Per germline, CDR1 MNHNS and CDR2 SASEGT. V shed 6 bases and J shed 0 bases, with 12 bases lying between them. There are 14 residues in the CDR3.

The chain carries TRBV11-3 and TRBJ2-2; 7 bases map to TRBD2. The CDR3 length is 15 residues. The ends lost 4 bases at V and 3 bases at J; junction bases unmatched: 5. Germline CDR1 reads SGHNT; CDR2 reads YENEEA. The CDR3 region has the DNA TGTGCCAGCAGCTGGGGGGGTAGTGACACCGGGGAGCTGTTTTTT. Its translation: CASSWGGSDTGELFF.

Here the CDR3 reads CASINPGGLNEQYF. CDR3 sequence (DNA): TGTGCCAGCATCAACCCCGGGGGGCTCAACGAGCAGTACTTC. V is TRBV28 and J is TRBJ2-7, with D tentatively TRBD2 (7 bases). Trimming left V 7 bases short and J 5 bases short, with 18 bases between. Germline V gives CDR1 MDHEN, CDR2 SYDVKM. The CDR3 totals 14 residues.

The DNA for the CDR3 is TGTGCCAGCAGCTCCAGAGGCGGGAGGTTCTACGAGCAGTACTTC. It translates to CASSSRGGRFYEQYF. This chain joins TRBV7-2 and TRBJ2-7; 8 bases match TRBD2. This CDR3 has 15 residues. From germline, CDR1 is SGHTA and CDR2 FQGNSA. With V trimmed by 4 bases and J by 3 bases, 8 bases remained unmatched.

This chain joins TRBV11-2 and TRBJ2-1; TRBD1 aligns across 11 bases. This CDR3 has 15 amino acids. CDR1 and CDR2 (germline): SGHAT, FQNNGV. The V and J ends lost 2 bases and 7 bases, in that order; junction bases with no gene match: 4. The CDR3 bases are TGTGCCAGCAGCTTACGCCGGGACAGGGGGAATGAGCAGTTCTTC. Protein product: CASSLRRDRGNEQFF.

This clone was detected once. The chain couples TRBV15 to TRBJ1-6; 8 bases align to TRBD1. The CDR3 consists of 16 residues. Losses at the gene ends were 0 bases for V and 5 bases for J; bases not matched to a gene: 3. Germline V CDR1 and CDR2: LNHNV, YYDKDF (reference sequence). Here the CDR3 reads CATSRDRDRHNSPLHF. As DNA, the CDR3 is TGTGCCACCAGCAGAGATCGGGACAGGCATAATTCACCCCTCCACTTT.

The rearrangement uses TRBV19 and TRBJ2-7, with 7 bases identical to TRBD1. J gave up 2 bases and V 7 bases, and 8 bases lay outside the gene matches. CDR1 LNHDA and CDR2 SQIVND come from the germline V gene (reference sequence). This CDR3 spans 14 amino acids. The CDR3 nucleotides read TGTGCCAGTAACCCCGGGACAGACACCTACGAGCAGTACTTC. Its protein is CASNPGTDTYEQYF. The whole variable domain, remainder taken from reference TRBV19 and TRBJ2-7, is DGGITQSPKYLFRKEGQNVTLSCEQNLNHDAMYWYRQDPGQGLRLIYYSQIVNDFQKGDIAEGYSVSREKKESFPLTVTSAQKNPTAFYLCASNPGTDTYEQYFGPGTRLTVT.

The V and J genes are TRBV27 and TRBJ2-1; D perhaps matches TRBD1 (6 bases). Between the trimmed V and J ends, which lost 3 bases and 4 bases, there was a span of 13 bases. Germline CDR1 is MNHEY and CDR2 is SMNVEV (reference sequence). This CDR3 spans 15 amino acids. The CDR3 DNA follows: TGTGCCAGCAGTTTCGAGGGGGTAAATTACAATGAGCAGTTCTTC. Protein product: CASSFEGVNYNEQFF.

Only one count was recorded for this clone. The J gene is TRBJ2-1, the V gene TRBV15; the match to TRBD2 covers 7 bases. V lost 1 base and J lost 7; bases outside the gene matches: 10. From germline, CDR1 is LNHNV and CDR2 YYDKDF (reference sequence). The CDR3 sequence is 16 residues long. In DNA, the CDR3 is TGTGCCACCAGCAGAGGGGATAGGGAGGGGAGGAATGAGCAGTTCTTC. Translation gives CATSRGDREGRNEQFF.